This T cell receptor beta chain was sequenced during a study of OX40 agonist ivuxolimab in advanced cancers. Study overall: Each patient was given ivuxolimab into a vein every 2 weeks, at 0.01 to 10 mg/kg.

Method: immunoSEQ multiplex PCR; TCRdb's copy keeps in-frame clones and lacks some. The repertoire consists of some 150,000 clones, with 75% to 95% occurring once and the leading ten covering about 1.1%. Sequenced material: CD4+ or CD8+ T cells sorted from blood, taken in a trial of the OX40 agonist ivuxolimab. This TCR derives from an adult with an advanced solid tumor such as melanoma, head and neck, liver or kidney cancer.

CDR3 nucleotide sequence: TGTGCCAGCTCACCAGGGACTAGCGGAGCCTACGAGCAGTACTTC. Its protein product is CASSPGTSGAYEQYF. The gene calls are TRBV18 and TRBJ2-7, with 11 bases identical to TRBD2. This CDR3 is built from 15 residues. Germline V gene data show CDR1 as KGHSH and CDR2 as LQKENI. The V segment lost 2 bases and the J segment 2 bases; nucleotides outside the gene matches: 2. Looking up the rest from reference TRBV18 and TRBJ2-7 gives the full variable domain: NAGVMQNPRHLVRRRGQEARLRCSPMKGHSHVYWYRQLPEEGLKFMVYLQKENIIDESGMPKERFSAEFPKEGPSILRIQQVVRGDSAAYFCASSPGTSGAYEQYFGPGTRLTVT.